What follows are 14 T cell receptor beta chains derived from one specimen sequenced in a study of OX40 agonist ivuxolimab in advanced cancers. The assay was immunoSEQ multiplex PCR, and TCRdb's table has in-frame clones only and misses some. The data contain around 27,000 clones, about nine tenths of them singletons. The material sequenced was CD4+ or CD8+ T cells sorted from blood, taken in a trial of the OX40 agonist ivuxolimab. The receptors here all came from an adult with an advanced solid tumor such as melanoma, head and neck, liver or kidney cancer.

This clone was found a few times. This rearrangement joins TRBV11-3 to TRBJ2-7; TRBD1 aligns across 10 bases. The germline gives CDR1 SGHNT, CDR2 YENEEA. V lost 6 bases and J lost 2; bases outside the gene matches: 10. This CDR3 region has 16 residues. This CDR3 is CASSHLTGTGAYEQYF. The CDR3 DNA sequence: TGTGCCAGCAGTCATTTAACCGGGACAGGGGCCTACGAGCAGTACTTC. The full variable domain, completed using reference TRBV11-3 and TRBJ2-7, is EAGVVQSPRYKIIEKKQPVAFWCNPISGHNTLYWYLQNLGQGPELLIRYENEEAVDDSQLPKDRFSAERLKGVDSTLKIQPAELGDSAVYLCASSHLTGTGAYEQYFGPGTRLTVT.

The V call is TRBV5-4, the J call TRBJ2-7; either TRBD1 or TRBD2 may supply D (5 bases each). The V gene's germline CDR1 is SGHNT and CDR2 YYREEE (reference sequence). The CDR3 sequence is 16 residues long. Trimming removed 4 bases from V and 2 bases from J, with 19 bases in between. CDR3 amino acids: CASSPRPSEGPYEQYF. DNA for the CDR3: TGTGCCAGCAGCCCGCGACCTTCAGAGGGACCCTACGAGCAGTACTTC.

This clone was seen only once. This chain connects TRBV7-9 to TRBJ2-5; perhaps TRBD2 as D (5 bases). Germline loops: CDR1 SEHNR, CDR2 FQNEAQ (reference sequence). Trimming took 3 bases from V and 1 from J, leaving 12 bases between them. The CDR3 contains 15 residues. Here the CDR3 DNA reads TGTGCCAGCAGCTTCCGGGCCGAGGGCCAAGAGACCCAGTACTTC. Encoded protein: CASSFRAEGQETQYF.

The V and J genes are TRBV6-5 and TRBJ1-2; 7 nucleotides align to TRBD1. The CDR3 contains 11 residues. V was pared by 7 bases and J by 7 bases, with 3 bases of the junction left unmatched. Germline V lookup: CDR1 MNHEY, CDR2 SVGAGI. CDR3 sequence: CASTGGSGYTF. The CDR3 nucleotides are TGTGCCAGCACAGGGGGATCTGGCTACACCTTC.

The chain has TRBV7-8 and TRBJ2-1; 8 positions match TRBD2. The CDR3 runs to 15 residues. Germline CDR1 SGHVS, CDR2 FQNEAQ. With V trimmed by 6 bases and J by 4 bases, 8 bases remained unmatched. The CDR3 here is CASRDTGTSYNEQFF. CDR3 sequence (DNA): TGTGCCAGCAGGGACACCGGGACTAGTTACAATGAGCAGTTCTTC. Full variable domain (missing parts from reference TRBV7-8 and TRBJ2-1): GAGVSQSPRYKVAKRGQDVALRCDPISGHVSLFWYQQALGQGPEFLTYFQNEAQLDKSGLPSDRFFAERPEGSVSTLKIQRTQQEDSAVYLCASRDTGTSYNEQFFGPGTRLTVL.

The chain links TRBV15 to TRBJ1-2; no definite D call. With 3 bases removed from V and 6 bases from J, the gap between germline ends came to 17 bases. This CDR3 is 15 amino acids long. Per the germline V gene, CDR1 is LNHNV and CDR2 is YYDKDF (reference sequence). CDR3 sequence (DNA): TGTGCCACCAGCAGTTTCACGGAGGCTGGGAATGGCTACACCTTC. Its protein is CATSSFTEAGNGYTF.

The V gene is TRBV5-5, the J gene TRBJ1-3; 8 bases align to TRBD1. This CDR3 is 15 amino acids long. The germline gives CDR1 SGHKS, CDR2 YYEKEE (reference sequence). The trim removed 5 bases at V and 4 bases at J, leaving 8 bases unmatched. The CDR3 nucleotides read TGTGCCAGCAGAATGACAGGGGTTGTAGGAAACACCATATATTTT. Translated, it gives CASRMTGVVGNTIYF.

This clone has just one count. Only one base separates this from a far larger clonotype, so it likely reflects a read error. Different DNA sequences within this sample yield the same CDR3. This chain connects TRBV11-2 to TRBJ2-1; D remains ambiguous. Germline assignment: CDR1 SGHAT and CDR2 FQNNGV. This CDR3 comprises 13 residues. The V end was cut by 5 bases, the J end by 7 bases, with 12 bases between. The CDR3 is CASSQDFHNEQFF. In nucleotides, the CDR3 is TGTGCCAGCAGCCAAGATTTTCATAATGAGCAGTTCTTC.

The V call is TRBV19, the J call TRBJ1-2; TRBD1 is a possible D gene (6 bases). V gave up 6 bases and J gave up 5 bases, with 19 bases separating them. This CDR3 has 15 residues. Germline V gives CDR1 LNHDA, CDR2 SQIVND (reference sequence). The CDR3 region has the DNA TGTGCCAGTAGCGACTCTGGGGGCCTTGGATATGGCTACACCTTC. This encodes CASSDSGGLGYGYTF. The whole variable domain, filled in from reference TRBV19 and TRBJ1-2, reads DGGITQSPKYLFRKEGQNVTLSCEQNLNHDAMYWYRQDPGQGLRLIYYSQIVNDFQKGDIAEGYSVSREKKESFPLTVTSAQKNPTAFYLCASSDSGGLGYGYTFGSGTRLTVV.

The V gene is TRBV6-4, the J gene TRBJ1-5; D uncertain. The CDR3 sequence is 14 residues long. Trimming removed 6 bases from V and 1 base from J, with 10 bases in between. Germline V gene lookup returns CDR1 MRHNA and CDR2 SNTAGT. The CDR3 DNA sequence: TGTGCCAGCAGCGGACGGTTCAGCAATCAGCCCCAGCATTTT. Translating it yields CASSGRFSNQPQHF.

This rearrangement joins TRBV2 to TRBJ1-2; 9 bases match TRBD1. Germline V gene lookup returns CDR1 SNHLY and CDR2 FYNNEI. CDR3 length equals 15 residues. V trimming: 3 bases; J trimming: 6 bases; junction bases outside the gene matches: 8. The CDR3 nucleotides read TGTGCCAGCAGTGAGGGGCTAACAGGGGGCGATGGCTACACCTTC. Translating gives CASSEGLTGGDGYTF.

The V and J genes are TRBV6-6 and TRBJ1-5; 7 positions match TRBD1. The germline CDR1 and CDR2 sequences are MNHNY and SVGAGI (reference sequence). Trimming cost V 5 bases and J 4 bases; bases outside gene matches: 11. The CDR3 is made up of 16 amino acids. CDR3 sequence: CASSPTPGGSNQPQHF. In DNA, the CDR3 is TGTGCCAGCAGTCCTACCCCAGGGGGGTCAAATCAGCCCCAGCATTTT.

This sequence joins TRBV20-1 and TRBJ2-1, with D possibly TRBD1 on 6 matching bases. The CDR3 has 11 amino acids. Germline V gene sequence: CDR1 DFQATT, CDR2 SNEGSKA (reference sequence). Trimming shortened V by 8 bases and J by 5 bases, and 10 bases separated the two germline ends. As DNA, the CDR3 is TGCAGTACGGACAGAAACAATGAGCAGTTCTTC. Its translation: CSTDRNNEQFF.

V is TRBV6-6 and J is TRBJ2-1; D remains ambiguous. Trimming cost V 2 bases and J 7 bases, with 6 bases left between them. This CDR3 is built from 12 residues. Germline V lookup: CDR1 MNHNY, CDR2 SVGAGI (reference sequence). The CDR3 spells CASSYMVNEQFF. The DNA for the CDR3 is TGTGCCAGCAGTTACATGGTTAATGAGCAGTTCTTC.